The T cell receptor beta chain described here comes from a study of tumor-infiltrating lymphocytes in primary liver carcinoma. Study-wide context: Stage T1-T3 N0M0 tumors measured roughly 4.2 to 10 cm at most.

Total RNA and DNA came together from approximately 20-30 mg of bulk tissue without cell sorting. Enrolled patients were chronically infected with HBV and treatment-naive. Whole-study results and caveats: Tumor-adjacent and tumor-blood pairs shared less of their repertoires than tumor region pairs shared. When set against blood, tumors had a significantly higher top-250-clone fraction (p = 0.039).

This clonotype appeared many times. The antigen is undetermined. A constant-region primer primed TCR beta cDNA synthesis from about 0.45 ug of total RNA. Generation of the TCR beta libraries relied on three nested multiplex PCR rounds using slightly modified ARM-PCR. With TRBV1-TRBV30 forward primers and a C-beta reverse primer, the first two PCR rounds were run for 10 to 11 cycles each. Via MiXCR, TCRdb re-called the multiplex PCR reads, giving one row per CDR3 protein. The data contain around 88,000 distinct CDR3 sequences, approximately 68% of them singletons. Germline CDR1 is SQVTM and CDR2 is ANQGSEA. CDR3 length equals 12 residues. The J segment lost 10 bases and the V segment lost 6 bases, leaving 5 bases of the junction unmatched.

Sequenced material: tumor-adjacent normal liver tissue. The chain couples TRBV29-1 to TRBJ1-4; 10 bases fit TRBD1. This TCR was recovered from a middle-aged man with primary liver carcinoma and hepatitis B virus infection. CDR3 sequence: CSVGTGESKLFF. The CDR3 region has the DNA TGCAGCGTGGGGACAGGGGAATCAAAACTGTTTTTT.